This TCR beta chain appears in the sequencing data of a study of neoadjuvant anti-PD-1 for oral cavity cancer (dated by TCRdb to the early 2020s). Background on the whole study: Patients mostly received three to four biweekly doses of nivolumab at 3 mg/kg before curative-intent surgical resection. Patients who did not progress were given a fourth nivolumab dose at about day 43 and had definitive surgical resection on days 50-56. Patients with complete response, partial response or stable disease by RECIST 1.1 were defined as responders, whereas patients with progression were defined as non-responders. The parent correlative cohort included approximately 13 patients, with a roughly 35% response rate.

For survey sequencing of tumor libraries, mostly approximately 5.2 ug of input genomic DNA was used, and two replicates were run per sample. The immunoSEQ hsTCRbeta kit was used to prepare TCRbeta libraries, following the manufacturer's instructions. Sequencing of the completed libraries took place using an Illumina NovaSeq 6000 S4 flow cell after they had been pooled to approximately 2.8 nM. For the original study's pipeline: The immunoSEQ Analyzer handled quality control and preprocessing of the raw data. The analysis was restricted to productive rearrangements, with each unique CDR3 amino acid sequence defining a clonotype. Repertoire clonality was estimated as the Gini-Simpson index, which was computed with the R package tcR. Gini indices were compared with Student's t test, and associations with tumor size change were assessed by Pearson correlation. The table was pulled from immuneACCESS by TCRdb, which kept in-frame rearrangements only. Such tables lose some clones; where checked, under half of the loss comes from unresolved V genes, and the rest has no known cause. From that table come the V and J calls and clone size; the DNA was used to work out D and trimming. This sample has about 23,000 clones in its table, and roughly a quarter of those were observed once. 15% to 20% of the sample rests with the top ten.

The CDR3 starts with the cysteine, ends with the phenylalanine, and has 15 residues. CDR3 DNA only is kept here, 45 bases in frame from base 1. V is trimmed back by 5 bases and J by 2 bases, and the junction contains 7 bases that no gene match accounts for. From the germline V gene (reference sequence), CDR1 is SGHKS and CDR2 is YYEKEE. Interpreted using the paper, the time point label stands for: after neoadjuvant nivolumab, at surgical resection. The patients had newly diagnosed stage II-IVA oral cavity squamous cell carcinoma and had not received any prior systemic or radiation treatment. Everyone in the cohort had locally advanced, HPV-negative oral cavity squamous cell carcinoma. Samples were obtained from a longitudinal correlative study of a single-arm phase II trial of neoadjuvant nivolumab in oral cavity squamous cell carcinoma. Subject-matched pre- and post-treatment PBMCs and tumors from three responders and three non-responders were subjected to genomic DNA-based TCRbeta sequencing. Genomic DNA was isolated from tumor tissue using the Maxwell RSC DNA from Tissue kit.

This clone was observed a few times. The target of this receptor is not known. No quality values exist for individual bases; no much larger clone is one base distant. Study-wide conclusions, independent of this receptor: Larger post-treatment sizes of preexisting intratumoral clones correlated with greater tumor shrinkage, suggesting expansion of preexisting clones contributed to response. Higher pretreatment blood Treg/Th17 ratios correlated with both higher pretreatment blood TCRbeta clonality and lower post-treatment tumor TCRbeta clonality. Only a few patients per response group were included in the TCR analyses, and the authors called for validation in larger cohorts.

Recombination linked TRBV5-5 to TRBJ1-5, with 7 bases matching TRBD1. This sample comprised tumor tissue, obtained after nivolumab (anti-PD-1) treatment. The TCR sequence derives from a person between 40 and 80 years old with oral cavity squamous cell carcinoma. The bases are TGTGCCAGCAGGGAGGGACAGCTTGGCAATCAGCCCCAGCATTTT. This sequence encodes CASREGQLGNQPQHF.